The sequence of this T cell receptor (beta chain) was determined in a study of blood T cell repertoires in COVID-19. The germline V gene encodes CDR1 SGHRS and CDR2 YFSETQ. The V end lost 2 bases, the J end lost 0 bases, and 6 bases lay between the germline ends. This CDR3 comprises 15 residues. Those enrolled, adults aged 18 to 89 years, came from under 25 US areas. Donors were grouped by their self-reported clinical history. How the authors handled the data: The assay estimated nucleated cells by amplifying reference gene primers. Data came from immunoSEQ multiplex PCR; TCRdb stores just in-frame clones and leaves some out. The DNA gave D and trimming, while V, J and clone size come from that table. The table records 200,000 to 250,000 clones, about 82% of them present only once. The sample holds one count of this clone.

What was sequenced was PBMCs or T cells enriched from blood (not recorded which). The chain carries TRBV5-1 and TRBJ2-6, with a possible D match to TRBD2 (5 bases). The source of this sequence is a woman between 50 and 59 years old who had recovered from COVID-19. DNA for the CDR3: TGCGCCAGCAGCTTCGGACTCTCTGGGGCCAACGTCCTGACTTTC. As protein: CASSFGLSGANVLTF.